The rows below give T cell receptor beta chains drawn from one sample of a study of blood T cell repertoires in COVID-19. The table came from immunoSEQ multiplex PCR; TCRdb's copy has only in-frame clones and leaves some out. Here the sample spans over 400,000 clones, less than 90% being singletons. The sample was peripheral blood. These receptors all come from a woman aged 50 to 60 with COVID-19, enrolled during active disease. CDR3s include the opening cysteine and the closing phenylalanine or tryptophan. A D gene is named only where the DNA matches it firmly. Only some rows state a clone size, as once, few, many or a class for expanded clones.

D	V	J	size	DNA	CDR3
TRBD1	TRBV11-3	TRBJ2-1	.	TGTGCCAGCAGCATGTCGCCGGGACAGGGTACTGAGCAGTTCTTC	CASSMSPGQGTEQFF
TRBD2	TRBV7-2	TRBJ2-7	once	TGTGCCAGCAGCTTCACAACTAGCGGGGTCTACGAGCAGTACTTC	CASSFTTSGVYEQYF
.	TRBV7-2	TRBJ1-2	.	TGTGCCAGCAGCTTAGGACAGGCGCGTGGCTACACCTTC	CASSLGQARGYTF
.	TRBV19	TRBJ1-1	few	TGTGCCAGTAGTATGGACAGCCGCACTGAAGCTTTCTTT	CASSMDSRTEAFF
TRBD1	TRBV11-2	TRBJ2-1	.	TGTGCCAGCAGCTTCGGGACAGCCAATGAGCAGTTCTTC	CASSFGTANEQFF
.	TRBV6-5	TRBJ2-7	.	TGTGCCAGCAGTAGAGATGACTCGACCTACGAGCAGTACTTC	CASSRDDSTYEQYF
.	TRBV7-2	TRBJ1-5	few	TGTGCCAGCAGCCCCTGGACAGAGAATCAGCCCCAGCATTTT	CASSPWTENQPQHF
.	TRBV7-9	TRBJ1-3	.	TGTGCCAGCAGCTTCCGCTCTGGAAACACCATATATTTT	CASSFRSGNTIYF
.	TRBV5-1	TRBJ1-1	.	TGCGCCAGCTCGTTTTCAGGGGTAAACACTGAAGCTTTCTTT	CASSFSGVNTEAFF
TRBD1	TRBV6-4	TRBJ2-7	.	TGTGCCAGCAGTTCAACCCGACAGGGGTGGGGCGCAGAGCAGTACTTC	CASSSTRQGWGAEQYF
.	TRBV5-8	TRBJ1-2	.	TGTGCCAGCAGCCCCCGGGGGTCTTATGGCTACACCTTC	CASSPRGSYGYTF
TRBD1	TRBV30	TRBJ1-5	.	TGTGCCTGGAGTCGTCGGGACAGTCTAACTCAGCCCCAGCATTTT	CAWSRRDSLTQPQHF
TRBD1	TRBV27	TRBJ1-1	.	TGTGCCAGCAGTTCAGCAGGACAGGGGATCCGCGACACTGAAGCTTTCTTT	CASSSAGQGIRDTEAFF
.	TRBV19	TRBJ2-1	.	TGTGCCAGTAGTATACGGGGGGCTATTTTGGACAATGAGCAGTTCTTC	CASSIRGAILDNEQFF
.	TRBV7-2	TRBJ2-7	.	TGTGCCAGCAGCTTAGGCGTCCTCTCCTACGAGCAGTACTTC	CASSLGVLSYEQYF
.	TRBV3-1/TRBV3-2	TRBJ1-5	.	TGTGCCAGCAGCCAAGATCTCAGGAACGGTCAGCCCCAGCATTTT	CASSQDLRNGQPQHF
.	TRBV3-1/TRBV3-2	TRBJ2-7	.	TGTGCCAGCAGCCAAGATAGGGGTATGTACGAGCAGTACTTC	CASSQDRGMYEQYF
.	TRBV3-1/TRBV3-2	TRBJ1-2	.	TGTGCCAGCAGCCCGTCCGGTCAGGTCGGTGGCTACACCTTC	CASSPSGQVGGYTF
TRBD1	TRBV7-2	TRBJ1-5	once	TGTGCCAGCAGTCCAGGGGGTAGCAATCAGCCCCAGCATTTT	CASSPGGSNQPQHF
TRBD1	TRBV10-3	TRBJ1-5	.	TGTGCCATCAGTGAGACGACAGGGTTAGCTAATCAGCCCCAGCATTTT	CAISETTGLANQPQHF
.	TRBV6-5	TRBJ1-1	.	TGTGCCAGCAGTTCCACAACAGGGAAGTCCGCTGAAGCTTTCTTT	CASSSTTGKSAEAFF
.	TRBV19	TRBJ2-7	.	TGTGCCAGTAGCGGGGACTCCTACGAGCAGTACTTC	CASSGDSYEQYF
TRBD1	TRBV5-6	TRBJ1-2	.	TGTGCCAGCAGCCTCCTGACAGGGGGCGGTCATGGCTACACCTTC	CASSLLTGGGHGYTF
TRBD1	TRBV15	TRBJ2-2	.	TGTGCCACCAGCACCGGACAGGGGGCGTTCACCGGGGAGCTGTTTTTT	CATSTGQGAFTGELFF
TRBD1	TRBV19	TRBJ1-2	once	TGTGCCAGTAGTCAGGGGGCTGCCATTCCCTACACCTTC	CASSQGAAIPYTF
TRBD1	TRBV19	TRBJ1-6	.	TGTGCCAGCCAGAGAACTTCGACAGGGCCTTCACCCCTCCACTTT	CASQRTSTGPSPLHF
.	TRBV11-2	TRBJ1-1	few	TGTGCCAGCAGCTTAGGGGAGAGCCCTGAAGCTTTCTTT	CASSLGESPEAFF
.	TRBV4-1	TRBJ1-6	.	TGCGCCAGCAGCCAAGATAGAGGACTCGATAATTCACCCCTCCACTTT	CASSQDRGLDNSPLHF
TRBD2	TRBV30	TRBJ2-1	.	TGTGCCCGCCGGGGGGATCTGGTCGATGAGCAGTTCTTC	CARRGDLVDEQFF
TRBD2	TRBV7-2	TRBJ2-2	.	TGTGCCAGCAGCCCCAACTCGAGGACTAGCGGGGGAGGCGGGGAGCTGTTTTTT	CASSPNSRTSGGGGELFF
.	TRBV5-4	TRBJ1-1	.	TGTGCCAGCAGCTTATCTACAGGGCTGAACACTGAAGCTTTCTTT	CASSLSTGLNTEAFF
.	TRBV12-3/TRBV12-4	TRBJ1-2	.	TGTGCCAGCAGTTTTTCTTCAGGAAGCTACACCTTC	CASSFSSGSYTF
.	TRBV7-2	TRBJ2-5	.	TGTGCCAGCAGCGTAGGGGCGGGGTGGGGGTCAGAGACCCAGTACTTC	CASSVGAGWGSETQYF
.	TRBV18	TRBJ1-1	.	TGTGCCAGCTCACCACCCAACGAGGGTGAAGCTTTCTTT	CASSPPNEGEAFF
.	TRBV19	TRBJ1-5	.	TGTGCCAGTAGCGTCCAGAGCAATCAGCCCCAGCATTTT	CASSVQSNQPQHF
.	TRBV6-5	TRBJ1-1	.	TGTGCCAGCACCCCTCTGGCCCTTAACACTGAAGCTTTCTTT	CASTPLALNTEAFF